This entry features one T cell receptor beta chain sequence. As yet, its antigen is unknown. One junction end disagrees with the germline gene, perhaps due to a read error. Blood sampling took place at baseline, cycle 4 day 1, and cycle 7 day 1. This entry comes from a study of OX40 agonist ivuxolimab in advanced cancers. About the study: Patients' therapy was ivuxolimab, an antibody that acts as an agonist of OX40 (CD134). Study findings and constraints: In CD8+ T cells, expanded clones were on average more numerous than in CD4+.

Profiled with immunoSEQ multiplex PCR; TCRdb holds only in-frame clones, not every one. Here the sample spans about 48,000 clones, 70% to 90% being singletons. Germline V gene data show CDR1 as MNHEY and CDR2 as SVGAGI. This CDR3 contains 11 residues. The chain couples TRBV6-5 to TRBJ2-5; the D is unclear. The material was CD4+ or CD8+ T cells sorted from blood, obtained in a trial of the OX40 agonist ivuxolimab. This sequence was found in an adult with an advanced solid tumor such as melanoma, head and neck, liver or kidney cancer. The CDR3 here is CASKSDVTTNF. The CDR3 DNA reads TGTGCCAGCAAATCGGACGTGACCACTAACTTC.